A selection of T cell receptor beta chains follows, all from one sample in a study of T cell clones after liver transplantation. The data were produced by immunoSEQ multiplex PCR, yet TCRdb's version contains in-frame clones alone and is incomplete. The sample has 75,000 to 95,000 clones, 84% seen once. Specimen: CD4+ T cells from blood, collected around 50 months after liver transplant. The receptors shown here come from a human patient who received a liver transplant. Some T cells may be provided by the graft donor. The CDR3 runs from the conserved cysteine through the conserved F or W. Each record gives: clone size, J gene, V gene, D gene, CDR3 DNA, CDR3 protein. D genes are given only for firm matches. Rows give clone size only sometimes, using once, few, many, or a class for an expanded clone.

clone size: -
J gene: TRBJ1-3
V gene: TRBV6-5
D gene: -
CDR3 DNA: TGTGCCAGCAGTTACTCGAGCAGAGCTGGAAACACCATATATTTT
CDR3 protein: CASSYSSRAGNTIYF

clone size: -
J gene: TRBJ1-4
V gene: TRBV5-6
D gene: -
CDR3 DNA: TGTGCCAGCAGCTCCGGACTGATTAATGAAAAACTGTTTTTT
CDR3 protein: CASSSGLINEKLFF

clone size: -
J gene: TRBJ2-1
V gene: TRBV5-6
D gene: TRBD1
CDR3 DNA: TGTGCCAGCAGTTGGACAGGGGGCCGGAATGAGCAGTTCTTC
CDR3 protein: CASSWTGGRNEQFF

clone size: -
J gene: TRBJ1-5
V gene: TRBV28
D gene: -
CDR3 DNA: TGTGCCAGCATTCCAGGCACAAGTCAGCCCCAGCATTTT
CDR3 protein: CASIPGTSQPQHF

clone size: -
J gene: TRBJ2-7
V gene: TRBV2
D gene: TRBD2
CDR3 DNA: TGTGCCAGCAGGGCGGGGACTAGCGGGAACAACGAGCAGTACTTC
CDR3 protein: CASRAGTSGNNEQYF

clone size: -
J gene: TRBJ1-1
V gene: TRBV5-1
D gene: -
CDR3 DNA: TGCGCCAGCAGCACTCGATCGGGCAGTCAGACTGAAGCTTTCTTT
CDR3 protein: CASSTRSGSQTEAFF

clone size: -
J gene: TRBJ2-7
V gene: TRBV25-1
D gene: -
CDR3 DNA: TGTGCCAGCAGCTACTCGGGCCACGAGCAGTACTTC
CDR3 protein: CASSYSGHEQYF

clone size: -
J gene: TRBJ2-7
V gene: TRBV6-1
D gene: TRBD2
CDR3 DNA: TGTGCCGCGACACGGGCTAGCGGGAGCGAAGGCGAGCAGTACTTC
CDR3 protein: CAATRASGSEGEQYF

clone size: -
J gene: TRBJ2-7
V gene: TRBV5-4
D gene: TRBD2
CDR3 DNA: TGTGCCAGCAGCCACTCAGGGACTAGCGGGAGCTACGAGCAGTACTTC
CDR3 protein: CASSHSGTSGSYEQYF

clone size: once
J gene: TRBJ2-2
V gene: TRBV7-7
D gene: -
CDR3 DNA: TGTGCTAGCAGCCCAATCAGGGACACCGGGGAGCTGTTTTTT
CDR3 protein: CASSPIRDTGELFF

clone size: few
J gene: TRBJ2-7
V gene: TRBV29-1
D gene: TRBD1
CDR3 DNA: TGCAGCGTTGGGGACAGGGTCGTCGAGCAGTACTTC
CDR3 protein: CSVGDRVVEQYF

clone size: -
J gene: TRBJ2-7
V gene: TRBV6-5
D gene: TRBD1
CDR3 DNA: TGTGCCAGCAGTCCCGACAGGGGCGGGTCCTACGAGCAGTACTTC
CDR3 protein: CASSPDRGGSYEQYF

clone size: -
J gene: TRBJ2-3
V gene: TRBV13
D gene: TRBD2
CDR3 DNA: TGTGCCAGCAGCTTTTATGCGGGGGGCGGAGATACGCAGTATTTT
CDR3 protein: CASSFYAGGGDTQYF

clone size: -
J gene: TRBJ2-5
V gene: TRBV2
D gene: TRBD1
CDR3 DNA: TGTGCCAGCAGTTGGGACAGAACCCAAGAGACCCAGTACTTC
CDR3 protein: CASSWDRTQETQYF

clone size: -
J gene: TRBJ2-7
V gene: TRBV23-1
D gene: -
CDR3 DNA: TGCGCCAGCAGTCAATCGAAGGGCAGGGGCTATTACGAGCAGTACTTC
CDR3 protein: CASSQSKGRGYYEQYF

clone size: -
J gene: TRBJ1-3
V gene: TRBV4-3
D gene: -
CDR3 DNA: TGCGCCAGCAGCCGAGGCCTGGACTCTGGAAACACCATATATTTT
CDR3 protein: CASSRGLDSGNTIYF

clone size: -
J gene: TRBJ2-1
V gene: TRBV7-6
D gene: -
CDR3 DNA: TGTGCCAGCAGCTTGAACGCTGGCGATGAGCAGTTCTTC
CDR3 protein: CASSLNAGDEQFF

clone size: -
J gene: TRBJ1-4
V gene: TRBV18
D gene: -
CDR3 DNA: TGTGCCAGCTCAGCTGGGGTACCGGGAACAACTAATGAAAAACTGTTTTTT
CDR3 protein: CASSAGVPGTTNEKLFF

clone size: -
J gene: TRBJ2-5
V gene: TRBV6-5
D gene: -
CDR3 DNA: TGTGCCAGCAGTTACCTGGAGACCCAGTACTTC
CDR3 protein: CASSYLETQYF

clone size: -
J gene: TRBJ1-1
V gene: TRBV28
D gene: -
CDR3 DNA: TGTGCCAGCAGTTTGGAGGTAAATGAAGCTTTCTTT
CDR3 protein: CASSLEVNEAFF

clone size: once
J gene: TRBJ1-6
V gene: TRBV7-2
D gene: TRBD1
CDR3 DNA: TGTGCCAGCAGCCAGGGGGGCTCCCTCCACTTT
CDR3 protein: CASSQGGSLHF

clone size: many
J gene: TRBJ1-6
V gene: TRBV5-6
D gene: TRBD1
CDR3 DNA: TGTGCCAGCAGCTCGGGGACAGGCTCCTATAATTCACCCCTCCACTTT
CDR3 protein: CASSSGTGSYNSPLHF